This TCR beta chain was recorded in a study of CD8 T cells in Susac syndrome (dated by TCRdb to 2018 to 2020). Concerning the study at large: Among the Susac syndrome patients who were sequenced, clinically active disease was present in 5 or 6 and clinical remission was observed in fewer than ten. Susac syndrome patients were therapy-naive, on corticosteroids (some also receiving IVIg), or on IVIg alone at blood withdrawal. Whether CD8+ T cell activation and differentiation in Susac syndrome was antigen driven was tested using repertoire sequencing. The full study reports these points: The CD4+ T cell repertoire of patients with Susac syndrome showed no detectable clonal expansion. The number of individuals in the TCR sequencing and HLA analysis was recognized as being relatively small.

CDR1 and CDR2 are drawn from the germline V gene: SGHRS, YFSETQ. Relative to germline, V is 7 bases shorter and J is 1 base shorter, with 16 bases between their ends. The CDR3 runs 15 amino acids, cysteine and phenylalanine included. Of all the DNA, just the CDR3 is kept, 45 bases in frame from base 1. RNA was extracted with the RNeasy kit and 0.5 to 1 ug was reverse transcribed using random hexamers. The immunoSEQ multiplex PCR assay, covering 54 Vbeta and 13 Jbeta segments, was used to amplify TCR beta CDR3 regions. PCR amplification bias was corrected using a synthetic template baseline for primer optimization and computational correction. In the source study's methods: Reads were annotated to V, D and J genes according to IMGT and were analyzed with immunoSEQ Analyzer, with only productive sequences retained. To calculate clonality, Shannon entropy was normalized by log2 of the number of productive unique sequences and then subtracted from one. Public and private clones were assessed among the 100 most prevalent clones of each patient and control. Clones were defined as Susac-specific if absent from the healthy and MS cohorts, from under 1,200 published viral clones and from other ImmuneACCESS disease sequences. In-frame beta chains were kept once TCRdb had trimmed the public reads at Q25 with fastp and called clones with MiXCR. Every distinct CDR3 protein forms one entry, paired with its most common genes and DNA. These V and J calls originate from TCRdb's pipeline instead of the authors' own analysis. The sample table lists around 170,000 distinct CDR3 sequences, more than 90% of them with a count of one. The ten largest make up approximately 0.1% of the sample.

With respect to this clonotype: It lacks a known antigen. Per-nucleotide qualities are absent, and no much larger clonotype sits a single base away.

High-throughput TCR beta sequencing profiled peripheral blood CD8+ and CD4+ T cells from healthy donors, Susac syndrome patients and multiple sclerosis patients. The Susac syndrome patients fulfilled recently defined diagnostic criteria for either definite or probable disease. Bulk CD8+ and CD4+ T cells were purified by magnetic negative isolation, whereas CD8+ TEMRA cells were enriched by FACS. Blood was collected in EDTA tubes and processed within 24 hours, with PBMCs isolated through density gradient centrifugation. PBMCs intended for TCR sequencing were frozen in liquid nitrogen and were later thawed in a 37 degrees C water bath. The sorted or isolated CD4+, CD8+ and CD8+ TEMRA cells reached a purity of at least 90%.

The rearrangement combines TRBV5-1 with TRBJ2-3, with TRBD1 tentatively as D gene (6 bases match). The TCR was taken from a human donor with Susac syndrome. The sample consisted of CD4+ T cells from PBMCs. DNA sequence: TGCGCCAGCCACGACACGGGACAAGGCACAGATACGCAGTATTTT. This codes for CASHDTGQGTDTQYF.